This TCR beta chain was identified in a study of T cell changes during pregnancy in multiple sclerosis. The CDR3 contains 13 residues. From germline, CDR1 is SGHTS and CDR2 YDEGEE. With V trimmed by 5 bases and J by 3 bases, 4 bases remained unmatched. Libraries were prepared by immunoSEQ multiplex PCR; TCRdb keeps only in-frame clonotypes and omits some of them. This table holds 50,000 or so clones, 93% found once. This sequence was found in a female donor with multiple sclerosis, enrolled in a pregnancy study. The J gene is TRBJ2-7, the V gene TRBV5-8, with 8 bases fitting TRBD1. Sample: CD8+ T cells from peripheral blood mononuclear cells, taken after pregnancy. CDR3 residues: CASSSGQGYEQYF. The CDR3 DNA is TGTGCCAGCAGTTCCGGACAGGGCTACGAGCAGTACTTC.